This record covers a single TCR beta chain. Its binding antigen is unknown. Base qualities are not provided; no much larger clone lies one nucleotide away. Receptors were amplified or captured by the immunoSEQ multiplex PCR assay. Drawn from immuneACCESS, this table holds only the in-frame rearrangements with V and J called that TCRdb kept. Clones are partly lost; checked studies trace under half to an unresolved V gene and leave the rest unexplained. The sample table holds around 17,000 clones, of which 85% to 90% were seen once. The ten largest clones add up to under 35% of the sample. The data belong to a study of control samples from healthy donors and cancer patients (TCRdb year 2020). The V and J ends are trimmed by 6 bases and 2 bases, leaving 6 bases between them. Spanning cysteine to phenylalanine, the CDR3 consists of 12 amino acids. CDR3 DNA is the only sequence kept; it has 36 bases, read in frame from the first base. CDR1 and CDR2 are drawn from the germline V gene (reference sequence): LGHDT, YNNKEL.

The source is a man aged 55 to 69 with head and neck cancer. Sequencing used PBMCs. The chain was built from TRBV3-1 (or the pseudogene TRBV3-2) and TRBJ2-3, with the D gene not confidently named. The DNA reads as follows: TGTGCCAGCAGTCCTAACACAGATACGCAGTATTTT. It translates to CASSPNTDTQYF.